This record concerns one T cell receptor (beta chain) sequence. Antigen unknown. It may be a read error: a sequence one base away is much more abundant. This entry is derived from a study of blood T cells in healthy people across ages. The CDR3 is 13 residues long. Study-wide findings and caveats: Diversity estimates drawn from one million T cells were deemed underestimates.

PCR was performed a second time for about 6 to 12 cycles using a sample-barcoded 5' primer and a J-beta primer mix. Unique molecular identifiers of 12 random nucleotides labeled each cDNA. MiXCR, run by TCRdb on the 5' RACE reads, gives a single entry per CDR3 protein. This sample has 1,500,000 or so distinct CDR3 sequences, with 59% found just once. Sequenced input: blood. This chain links TRBV12-3 or TRBV12-4 with TRBJ1-2; D is uncertain. This TCR was sampled from a man aged 18 to 35 in good health. DNA of the CDR3: TGTGCCAGCAGTCCCTCGTCTAGCTATGGCCACACCTTC. Protein product: CASSPSSSYGHTF.